This T cell receptor (beta chain) came from a study of cytomegalovirus exposure and HLA in healthy donors (dated 2017 in TCRdb). Background for the entire study: An earlier analysis of roughly 500 of the donors reported about 300 Gb of sequence data and about 120 million unique TCR beta sequences obtained from roughly 170 million T cells. Among roughly 400 genotyped donors of the cohort, an average of approximately 240,000 unique TCR beta nucleotide sequences was sequenced per donor, of which 15% to 20% were non-productive. A later analysis re-analyzed previously published TCR beta repertoires from 660 or so donors and added high-resolution HLA genotyping to study TCR occurrence patterns. Five DR-DQ haplotypes were handled as single units for association and clustering, since linkage in the cohort was strong. Alongside the repertoire data, information on donor age, sex, ethnicity and CMV serostatus was compiled. All discovery cohort repertoires had been generated using a single sequencing platform. An early release that covered roughly 600 HLA-typed donors contained approximately 300 gigabases of sequencing data and 80 million or so unique TCR sequences. A later genetic analysis used genome-wide SNP genotypes for 398 of the 666 donors, treating that subset as a discovery cohort. HLA typing included class I and class II loci at four-digit resolution. Using immunosequencing, the study profiled T cell repertoires from around 670 subjects and related those repertoires to cytomegalovirus serostatus. A separate validation cohort of approximately 130 different subjects was used in addition to the roughly 700-subject first cohort. Rather than using new phenotypic data, the later analysis identified candidate immune exposures from TCR beta sequences and from how often those sequences occurred across donors. The number of donors typed differed by locus, with 629-630 for A, B, C, DRB1 and DQB1, 522 for DQA1, over 600 for DPA1, and 400 to 490 for DPB1. Among the roughly 370 genotyped donors, approximately 76% belonged to the genetic ancestry cluster associated with self-reported Caucasian donors. The study combined high-throughput TCR immunosequencing, statistical association of individual TCRs with disease status, and machine learning to predict cytomegalovirus infection status. The study was designed to test whether signatures of past pathogen exposure could be identified by cataloging public T cell receptors. An earlier analysis of fewer than 700 of the donors applied high-throughput TCR beta sequencing to assess whether each TCR beta V gene segment acted as functional or pseudogenic. Summary of the overall study and its limitations: Assigning TCR associations to individual alleles was difficult when HLA alleles, especially DR and DQ, strongly co-occurred. A few of the identified cytomegalovirus-associated TCR beta chains were confirmed in vitro to be specific for cytomegalovirus antigens. For the cohort, immune exposure information was limited to CMV serostatus. Compared with the roughly 720-donor mean, donors in an Asian-associated ancestry cluster had fewer N-insertions in productive TCRs, according to a later genetic analysis. A further reported finding was that TCR beta sequences accurately predicted the HLA-A and HLA-B alleles for most subjects in the first cohort. Linkage disequilibrium might explain the correlated functional status among segregating V segments, but an unknown experimental factor could not be excluded. According to a later analysis, most CMV-associated TCR beta chains appeared to be HLA-restricted, and the HLA associations seemed to be driven largely by CMV exposure. A later analysis found that HLA-associated TCR beta chains were more clonally expanded and had lower generation probabilities than equally common non-associated chains. Sequencing depth was assumed to be roughly uniform across donors in the presence/absence analyses, though that assumption may not hold. A later genetic analysis associated a missense DCLRE1C variant with V-gene and J-gene trimming of TCR beta chains, and an independent cohort replicated the association. Because some donors lacked HLA typing at each locus, the association tests relied only on the typed subset. Several of the top co-occurrence clusters appeared to be linked to parvovirus B19, influenza, CMV and Epstein-Barr virus, according to a later analysis. According to a later analysis, TCR association rates differed among HLA loci, with DRB1 alleles showing the most associated TCRs and HLA-C alleles showing the fewest. It was suggested by the authors that the approach could potentially be generalized to other disease states and immunological phenotypes. While some public TCRs were present in many individuals, most TCR sequences turned up only very rarely across donors. In the study, about 150 TCR beta chains were listed as associated with cytomegalovirus. Some IMGT-functional V segments, including TRBV6-2 and TRBV6-3, could not be told apart with the 87-base-pair reads, so those segments were excluded. A cluster of highly shared sequence variants was judged likely to represent a technical artifact of the sequencing pipeline. In an earlier analysis of a few hundred of the donors, most TCR beta V segments were observed in productive rearrangements about 87% or about 30% of the time, broadly matching IMGT annotations. Because counts were too low, roughly 16 rarely observed V segments, including chromosome 9 orphons, were excluded from the earlier analysis of about 500 of the donors. In this cohort, only TCR beta chains were sequenced, and detectable features were limited by the absence of alpha or paired-chain data. Cytomegalovirus status was reported to be diagnosed by the classifier with high specificity and sensitivity in both the original and validation cohorts. In a later analysis, 16,951 TCR beta sequences were associated with specific HLA alleles at a false discovery rate of 0.05.

This clone has just one count. What antigen it recognizes has not been identified. Base qualities are not at hand, and no much larger clone is one base apart. The CDR3 contains 15 residues, cysteine and phenylalanine counted. Just CDR3 DNA is preserved here, 45 bases in frame from base 1. From V the trimming removes 1 base and from J it removes 1 base, while the gene matches leave 3 bases of the junction unaccounted for. The germline V gene gives CDR1 as SGHAT and CDR2 as FQNNGV. To prepare the library, the immunoSEQ multiplex PCR assay was applied. The multiplex PCR relied on a mix of 60 forward primers for TCR Vbeta segments and 13 reverse primers for TCR Jbeta segments. A multiplex PCR assay on genomic DNA amplified the CDR3 region of rearranged TCR beta genes. On the Illumina HiSeq System, the amplified TCR beta libraries were sequenced as 87-base-pair reads. Concerning the study's data processing: A later analysis tallied approximately 87 million unique TCR beta chains across the 700 or so repertoires, and about 10 million of those chains were shared by two or more donors. Raw reads were error-corrected and collapsed into unique sequences by a nearest-neighbor algorithm in which closely related sequences were merged to remove PCR and sequencing errors. To assign V, D and J gene segments, CDR3 sequences were aligned to IMGT reference sequences. For a sequence to be retained, a match of at least six nucleotides was required to both a V gene segment and a J gene segment. A rearrangement was called productive if the CDR3 had no stop codons and remained in frame with V and J, and every other rearrangement was called non-productive. CDR3 was defined according to IMGT convention as the region running from the second conserved V-encoded cysteine to the conserved J-encoded phenylalanine. In an earlier analysis of some 550 of the donors, sequences lacking an unambiguous match to a single V gene segment were excluded. An earlier analysis of almost 600 of the donors classified V segments as functional when productive rearrangements were above 56.7% and as segregating when the standard deviation between donors was above 5%. A statistical classification framework was developed to diagnose cytomegalovirus status using the catalog of TCR beta chain sequences. A later analysis assigned V and J genes by comparing TCR nucleotide sequences with IMGT/GENE-DB human TR gene sequences. A later analysis assigned CDR3 sequences and most-parsimonious VDJ recombination scenarios with the TCRdist pipeline. In a later analysis, each TCR beta chain was defined by its CDR3 amino acid sequence together with its V-gene family, and reads lacking a unique V-gene family were excluded. A later analysis removed 500 to 600 highly shared, low-generation-probability nucleotide sequences to deal with suspected cross-contamination and a sequencing artifact. In a later analysis, a clonal expansion index was calculated for each public chain from normalized within-repertoire ranks of inferred template counts. Generation probabilities in a later analysis came from a VDJ recombination model fitted to out-of-frame rearrangements, and those results were checked against IGoR. A later analysis scored TCR-TCR, TCR-HLA and TCR-CMV co-occurrence with hypergeometric tests, applying a repertoire-size bias correction to TCR pairs. A later analysis estimated false discovery rates by permuting HLA or CMV assignments 20 times. In a later analysis, co-occurring TCRs were grouped using DBSCAN, with TCRdist sequence similarity added in when clustering inside HLA-allele-positive subsets. Co-occurrence clustering excluded repertoires with fewer than 30,000 or more than 120,000 public chains, plus five with anomalous nucleotide sharing. The table was pulled from immuneACCESS by TCRdb, which kept in-frame rearrangements only. Such tables lose some clones; where checked, under half of the loss comes from unresolved V genes, and the rest has no known cause. V and J calls plus clone size are reproduced from that table; the DNA served to infer D and trimming. The sample has some 140,000 clones on record, under 80% of them singletons. Of the sample, 2.1% is held by the ten largest clones.

In total, approximately 610 healthy bone marrow donors made up the cohort. Cohort members were all nominally healthy when sampled, although unrecorded immune exposures were likely present. The donor tested CMV seronegative and was one of the 352 seronegative cohort members. A peripheral blood sample was provided by each donor, and peripheral blood mononuclear cells were used for TCR beta sequencing. Genomic DNA extraction from the blood cell samples was performed with the Qiagen DNeasy Blood Extraction Kit. The chain was built from TRBV11-2 and TRBJ1-1, and 7 junctional nucleotides match TRBD1. The source is a man younger than 40 in good health and CMV-seronegative. Sequencing used PBMCs. The base sequence is TGTGCCAGCAGCTTAGTTGGGACAGCGAACACTGAAGCTTTCTTT. It encodes CASSLVGTANTEAFF.